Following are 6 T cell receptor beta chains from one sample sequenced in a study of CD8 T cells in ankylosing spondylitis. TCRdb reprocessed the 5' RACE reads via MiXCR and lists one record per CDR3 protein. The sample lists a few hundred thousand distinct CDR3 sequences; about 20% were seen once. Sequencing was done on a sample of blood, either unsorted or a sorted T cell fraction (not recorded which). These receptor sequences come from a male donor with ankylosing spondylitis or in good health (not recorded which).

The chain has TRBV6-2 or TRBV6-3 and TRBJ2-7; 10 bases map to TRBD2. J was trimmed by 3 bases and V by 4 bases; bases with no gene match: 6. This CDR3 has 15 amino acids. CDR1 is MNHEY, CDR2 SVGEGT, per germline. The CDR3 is CASSSLLAGHYEQYF. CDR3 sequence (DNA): TGTGCCAGCAGTTCGTTACTAGCGGGACACTACGAGCAGTACTTC.

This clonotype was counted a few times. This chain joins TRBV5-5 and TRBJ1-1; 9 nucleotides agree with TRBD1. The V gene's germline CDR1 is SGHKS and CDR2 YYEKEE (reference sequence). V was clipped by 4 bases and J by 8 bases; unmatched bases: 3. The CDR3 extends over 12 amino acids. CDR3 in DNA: TGTGCCAGCAGCCCAGACAGGGGGGAAGCTTTCTTT. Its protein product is CASSPDRGEAFF. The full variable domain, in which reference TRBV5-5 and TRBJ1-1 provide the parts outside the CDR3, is DAGVTQSPTHLIKTRGQQVTLRCSPISGHKSVSWYQQVLGQGPQFIFQYYEKEERGRGNFPDRFSARQFPNYSSELNVNALLLGDSALYLCASSPDRGEAFFGQGTRLTVV.

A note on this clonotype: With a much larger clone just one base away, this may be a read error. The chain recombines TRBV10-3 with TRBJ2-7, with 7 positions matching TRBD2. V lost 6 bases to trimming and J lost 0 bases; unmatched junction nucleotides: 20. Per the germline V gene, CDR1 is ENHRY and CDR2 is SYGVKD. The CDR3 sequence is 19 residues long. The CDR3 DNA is TGTGCCATCAGGGGATCAGGAACTTATCGAAGGGAGGGCTCCTACGAGCAGTACTTC. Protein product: CAIRGSGTYRREGSYEQYF.

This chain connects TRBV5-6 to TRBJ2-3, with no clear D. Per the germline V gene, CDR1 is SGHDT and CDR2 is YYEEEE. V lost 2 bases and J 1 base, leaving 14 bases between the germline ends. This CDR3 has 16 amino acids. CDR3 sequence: CASSFRVDVRTDTQYF. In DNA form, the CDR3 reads TGTGCCAGCAGCTTCAGAGTTGACGTTCGCACAGATACGCAGTATTTT.

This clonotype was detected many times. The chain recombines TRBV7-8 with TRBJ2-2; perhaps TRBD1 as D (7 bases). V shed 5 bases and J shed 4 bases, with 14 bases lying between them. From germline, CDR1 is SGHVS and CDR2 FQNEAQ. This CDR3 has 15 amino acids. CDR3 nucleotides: TGTGCCAGCAGCGGGAGGACAGGACCCACCGGGGAGCTGTTTTTT. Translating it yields CASSGRTGPTGELFF. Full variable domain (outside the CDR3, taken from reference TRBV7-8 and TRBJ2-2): GAGVSQSPRYKVAKRGQDVALRCDPISGHVSLFWYQQALGQGPEFLTYFQNEAQLDKSGLPSDRFFAERPEGSVSTLKIQRTQQEDSAVYLCASSGRTGPTGELFFGEGSRLTVL.

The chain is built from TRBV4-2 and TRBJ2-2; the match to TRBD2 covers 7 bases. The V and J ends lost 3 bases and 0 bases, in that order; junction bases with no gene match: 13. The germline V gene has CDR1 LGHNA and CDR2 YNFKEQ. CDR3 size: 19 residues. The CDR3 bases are TGTGCCAGCAGCCATCCGACGGGCCTAGCGGTGTCGAACACCGGGGAGCTGTTTTTT. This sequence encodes CASSHPTGLAVSNTGELFF.